One and the same sample provided the 27 T cell receptor beta chains below, sequenced in a study of CD8 T cells in Susac syndrome. Reverse transcription of 0.5 to 1 ug RNA was performed with random hexamers. TCRdb re-analysed the immunoSEQ multiplex PCR reads in MiXCR, keeping a single row per CDR3 protein. Of roughly 150,000 distinct CDR3 sequences listed, approximately 94% are singletons. Sequenced material: CD4+ T cells from PBMCs. These receptors all stem from a human donor with multiple sclerosis.

The chain links TRBV29-1 to TRBJ1-1; no reliable D call. The CDR3 is 12 residues long. Trimming cost V 6 bases and J 1 base, with 9 bases left between them. Germline lookup yields CDR1 SQVTM and CDR2 ANQGSEA. For the CDR3, the DNA is TGCAGCGTCGTGGAGGGGAACACTGAAGCTTTCTTT. Translated, it gives CSVVEGNTEAFF.

This chain uses TRBV7-3 with TRBJ2-3; D gene ambiguous. This CDR3 comprises 15 residues. Germline loops: CDR1 SGHTA, CDR2 FQGTGA. Trimming cost V 5 bases and J 4 bases, with 16 bases left between them. Here the CDR3 DNA reads TGTGCCAGCAGCCCCGTAATCTCACCTTCAGATACGCAGTATTTT. This sequence encodes CASSPVISPSDTQYF.

V and J are TRBV20-1 and TRBJ2-5, with 10 positions matching TRBD2. V lost 5 bases and J lost 5; bases outside the gene matches: 8. Per the germline V gene, CDR1 is DFQATT and CDR2 is SNEGSKA (reference sequence). This CDR3 is built from 14 residues. Written as DNA, the CDR3 is TGCAGTGCTCAAGCGGGAGGGTTTGGGGAGACCCAGTACTTC. As protein: CSAQAGGFGETQYF.

V gene TRBV20-1 combines with J gene TRBJ1-6; TRBD1 might be the D (5 bases). V was clipped by 1 base and J by 9 bases, with 13 bases between them. CDR1 is DFQATT and CDR2 is SNEGSKA in the germline V gene (reference sequence). CDR3 length: 14 amino acids. CDR3 region: CSARVEGQGSPLHF. The CDR3 nucleotides read TGCAGTGCTAGAGTAGAGGGGCAGGGTTCACCCCTCCACTTT.

The CDR3 DNA sequence: TGCAGCGCCCGGACAGGGGCCCGGGGAGCCTATGGCTACACCTTC. As protein: CSARTGARGAYGYTF. The chain joins TRBV29-1 to TRBJ1-2; 9 bases match TRBD1. The CDR3 is made up of 15 amino acids. The ends lost 7 bases at V and 4 bases at J; junction bases unmatched: 13. The V gene's germline CDR1 is SQVTM and CDR2 ANQGSEA.

The rearrangement links TRBV29-1 to TRBJ2-7; maybe TRBD1 (5 bases). Germline CDR1 is SQVTM and CDR2 is ANQGSEA. The CDR3 extends over 12 amino acids. The ends were cut back, 8 bases at V and 1 base at J, with 12 bases in the middle. This CDR3 is CSFQGASYEQYF. CDR3 in DNA: TGCAGCTTCCAAGGGGCGTCCTACGAGCAGTACTTC.

J is TRBJ2-5 and V is TRBV20-1; tentative D call: TRBD1 (6 bases). The V gene's germline CDR1 is DFQATT and CDR2 SNEGSKA (reference sequence). The CDR3 length is 14 residues. V gave up 6 bases and J gave up 5 bases, with 19 bases separating them. CDR3 bases: TGCAGTGCCCAATCACAGGGTTCCTTGGAGACCCAGTACTTC. Translated: CSAQSQGSLETQYF.

The V gene is TRBV7-3, the J gene TRBJ2-1, with D possibly matching TRBD1 (5 bases). This CDR3 has 15 amino acids. Looked up from germline, CDR1 is SGHTA and CDR2 is FQGTGA. V dropped 0 bases and J dropped 4 bases, with 10 bases sitting between them. CDR3 bases: TGTGCCAGCAGCTTAACGGGGCGAGAATACAATGAGCAGTTCTTC. Translation gives CASSLTGREYNEQFF.

This chain joins TRBV5-8 and TRBJ1-2; D is uncertain. Germline CDR1 and CDR2: SGHTS and YDEGEE. Between the trimmed V and J ends, which lost 3 bases and 7 bases, there was a span of 13 bases. CDR3 length equals 13 residues. The CDR3 region has the DNA TGTGCCAGCAGCTCCGGTCGCCGCGGTGGCTACACCTTC. It is translated as CASSSGRRGGYTF.

This chain connects TRBV4-3 to TRBJ2-1; the D is unclear. This CDR3 has 13 amino acids. Trimming removed 2 bases at V and 8 bases at J, with 10 bases between. Germline values: CDR1 LGHNA, CDR2 YSLEER. CDR3 nucleotides: TGCGCCAGCAGCCAACGAACGGGCGATGAGCAGTTCTTC. The encoded protein is CASSQRTGDEQFF.

CDR3 in DNA: TGCAGTGCTAGCCCGGGTGGGCGGAGCACAGATACGCAGTATTTT. Its translation is CSASPGGRSTDTQYF. This chain uses TRBV20-1 with TRBJ2-3; D gene unclear. Germline V gene data show CDR1 as DFQATT and CDR2 as SNEGSKA (reference sequence). V was shortened by 3 bases and J by 0 bases, with 13 bases between the two germline ends. The CDR3 contains 15 residues.

The CDR3 nucleotides read TGTGCCATCAGTGAGTCGGGGGGAGGGACAAAAGAGCAGTACTTC. It encodes CAISESGGGTKEQYF. This chain uses TRBV10-3 with TRBJ2-7; possible D gene TRBD2, 7 bases. The V end was cut by 0 bases, the J end by 7 bases, with 16 bases between. Germline CDR1 reads ENHRY; CDR2 reads SYGVKD. The CDR3 loop spans 15 amino acids.

The CDR3 here is CASSQSWAVGEAFF. The CDR3 bases are TGCGCCAGCAGCCAGAGTTGGGCGGTCGGTGAAGCTTTCTTT. V usage is TRBV4-3 and J usage is TRBJ1-1; D ambiguous. Trimming took off 3 bases at V and 7 bases at J, with 15 bases between the two ends. Germline values: CDR1 LGHNA, CDR2 YSLEER. This CDR3 is built from 14 residues.

CDR3 coding DNA: TGTGCCAGCAGTCCCAGGACAGGGGGCAGCTATGGCTACACCTTC. Protein product: CASSPRTGGSYGYTF. V usage is TRBV12-3 or TRBV12-4 and J usage is TRBJ1-2, with 11 nucleotides matching TRBD1. This CDR3 is 15 amino acids long. The ends lost 5 bases at V and 4 bases at J; junction bases unmatched: 6.

The chain is built from TRBV27 and TRBJ2-3; 8 bases are shared with TRBD2. V dropped 5 bases and J dropped 6; count of bases not matched to a gene: 7. The CDR3 has 14 residues. Germline-derived CDR1 and CDR2 are MNHEY and SMNVEV (reference sequence). The CDR3, as DNA: TGTGCCAGCAGTCCAGAGCGGGAGACCGATACGCAGTATTTT. This codes for CASSPERETDTQYF.

The chain combines TRBV6-5 with TRBJ1-2, with D tentatively TRBD1 (6 bases). Trimming stripped 4 bases from V and 7 bases from J, with 16 bases between. Germline CDR1 MNHEY, CDR2 SVGAGI. CDR3 length: 14 residues. CDR3 in DNA: TGTGCCAGCAGTTCGGTGACAGGCGAGACTGGCTACACCTTC. This encodes CASSSVTGETGYTF.

CDR3 DNA sequence: TGTGCCATCAGTGAAGGGGCGAGGGACGAGCAGTACTTC. As protein: CAISEGARDEQYF. The chain employs TRBV10-3 and TRBJ2-7; D is perhaps TRBD1 or TRBD2 (5 bases each). CDR1 and CDR2 from the germline V gene are ENHRY and SYGVKD. The V gene lost 3 bases and the J gene lost 5 bases, with 11 bases spanning the gap. The CDR3 covers 13 residues.

This clonotype was counted once. As DNA, the CDR3 is TGTGCCAGCAGTTACTTCCCTTCGAATAGCGGGACGGAGACCCAGTACTTC. Its protein product is CASSYFPSNSGTETQYF. The chain recombines TRBV6-5 with TRBJ2-5, with TRBD2 matching over 8 bases. The CDR3 extends over 17 amino acids. Germline V gene data show CDR1 as MNHEY and CDR2 as SVGAGI. V was pared by 1 base and J by 5 bases, with 12 bases of the junction left unmatched.

This clonotype was counted a single time. This chain links TRBV5-4 with TRBJ2-5; no definite D call. The CDR3 totals 13 residues. Looked up from germline, CDR1 is SGHNT and CDR2 is YYREEE (reference sequence). V was shortened by 4 bases and J by 5 bases, with 12 bases between the two germline ends. The CDR3: CASSPVPTETQYF. The CDR3 coding sequence is TGTGCCAGCAGCCCCGTCCCTACGGAGACCCAGTACTTC.

This sequence joins TRBV30 and TRBJ2-7; 7 nucleotides match TRBD1. The CDR3 is 14 residues long. The junction had 5 bases not matched to a gene; V was cut back by 1 base and J by 2 bases. Germline loops: CDR1 GTSNPN, CDR2 SVGIG (reference sequence). CDR3 sequence (DNA): TGTGCCTGGAGTGGTGGGACAGTAACCTACGAGCAGTACTTC. Amino acids: CAWSGGTVTYEQYF.

This chain joins TRBV9 and TRBJ2-7, with D perhaps matching TRBD2 (5 bases). Germline assignment: CDR1 SGDLS and CDR2 YYNGEE. V gave up 4 bases and J gave up 2 bases, with 13 bases separating them. The CDR3 spans 14 residues. The CDR3 loop reads CASSTRPLAYEQYF. Here the CDR3 DNA reads TGTGCCAGCAGCACTAGACCATTGGCCTACGAGCAGTACTTC.

The V and J genes are TRBV20-1 and TRBJ1-2; 12 bases fit TRBD1. Per the germline V gene, CDR1 is DFQATT and CDR2 is SNEGSKA (reference sequence). The CDR3 consists of 14 residues. Trimming removed 1 base from V and 7 bases from J; junction bases left unmatched: 4. CDR3 region: CSARAGQGAGGYTF. In DNA, the CDR3 is TGCAGTGCTAGAGCGGGACAGGGGGCGGGTGGCTACACCTTC.

This rearrangement joins TRBV28 to TRBJ1-5; a weak D match, TRBD1 (6 bases). The CDR3 has 16 amino acids. The germline V and J ends were trimmed by 2 bases and 4 bases, with 15 bases remaining between them. Per the germline V gene, CDR1 is MDHEN and CDR2 is SYDVKM. The chain's CDR3 is CASSLGGGGGNQPQHF. CDR3 in DNA: TGTGCCAGCAGTTTAGGCGGCGGGGGCGGGAATCAGCCCCAGCATTTT. Based on the CDR3 plus reference TRBV28 and TRBJ1-5, the full variable domain is DVKVTQSSRYLVKRTGEKVFLECVQDMDHENMFWYRQDPGLGLRLIYFSYDVKMKEKGDIPEGYSVSREKKERFSLILESASTNQTSMYLCASSLGGGGGNQPQHFGDGTRLSIL.

This chain uses TRBV20-1 with TRBJ2-7; the D is unclear. The V end lost 6 bases, the J end lost 2 bases, and 5 bases lay between the germline ends. This CDR3 has 10 amino acids. Germline V gene sequence: CDR1 DFQATT, CDR2 SNEGSKA (reference sequence). The CDR3 loop is CSAGAYEQYF. The CDR3 DNA sequence: TGCAGTGCCGGCGCCTACGAGCAGTACTTC.

The chain joins TRBV6-8 to TRBJ2-3; tentatively, D is TRBD2 (6 bases). CDR3 size: 14 residues. Germline CDR1 is MNHGY and CDR2 is SAAAGT. V was trimmed by 6 bases and J by 6 bases, leaving 16 bases between them. CDR3 DNA sequence: TGTGCCAGCAGCCCTAATGGAGGGCCTGATACGCAGTATTTT. Translation: CASSPNGGPDTQYF.

The chain carries TRBV19 and TRBJ1-5; 9 bases are a match to TRBD1. Germline-derived CDR1 and CDR2 are LNHDA and SQIVND (reference sequence). The CDR3 extends over 15 amino acids. V dropped 5 bases and J dropped 2; count of bases not matched to a gene: 4. CDR3 in DNA: TGTGCCAGTAGTGGGACAGGGTGGGGCAATCAGCCCCAGCATTTT. Protein sequence: CASSGTGWGNQPQHF.

This chain links TRBV20-1 with TRBJ2-3; 12 bases are a match to TRBD2. Germline-derived CDR1 and CDR2 are DFQATT and SNEGSKA (reference sequence). There are 15 residues in the CDR3. The junction had 5 bases not matched to a gene; V was cut back by 2 bases and J by 5 bases. For the CDR3, the DNA is TGCAGTGCTAGAAGACTAGCGGGAGTCGAAGATACGCAGTATTTT. It codes for CSARRLAGVEDTQYF.